This T cell receptor beta chain appears in the sequencing data of a study of cytomegalovirus exposure and HLA in healthy donors. About the study: Unique TCRs numbering 75 million to 95 million, obtained from HLA-typed donors, made up an early data release.

Overall study findings and caveats: A later analysis linked a missense variant in DCLRE1C to the trimming of TCR beta V and J genes.

This clone has only a few counts. Its antigen is not known. The PCR ran on 60 Vbeta and 13 Jbeta primers. Original methodology: Roughly 81 million unique TCR beta chains, 9 million to 12 million shared, were counted in a later analysis. Measured with immunoSEQ multiplex PCR; TCRdb has only the in-frame clones, and not every one. That table furnishes V, J and clone size, whereas the DNA furnished D and trimming. The data hold 130,000 to 150,000 clones, with 76% observed a single time. From germline, CDR1 is MNHEY and CDR2 SVGAGI. This CDR3 is built from 13 residues. V lost 5 bases to trimming and J lost 4 bases, with 9 bases between them.

Sequenced material: PBMCs. This sequence was found in a woman in her forties in good health and CMV-seronegative. The chain recombines TRBV6-5 with TRBJ1-3; TRBD1 might be the D (6 bases). The CDR3 region is CASSKGEGNTIYF. CDR3 in DNA: TGTGCCAGCAGTAAGGGGGAGGGAAACACCATATATTTT.